This T cell receptor beta chain was observed in a study of cytomegalovirus exposure and HLA in healthy donors. Among the donors, all were healthy bone marrow donors. PCR employed 60 Vbeta and 13 Jbeta primers. Assay: immunoSEQ multiplex PCR; the TCRdb copy retains only in-frame clones and omits some. Of about 140,000 clones in the sample, 68% are singletons; the top ten hold roughly 4.7%. V shed 0 bases, J shed 7 bases, and the junction held 6 bases outside the gene matches. The CDR3 has 14 amino acids. Per germline, CDR1 LNHDA and CDR2 SQIVND (reference sequence). This receptor was identified in a man aged 55 to 69 in good health and CMV-seronegative. Sequenced sample: PBMCs. This chain joins TRBV19 and TRBJ2-7; 7 positions match TRBD2. The CDR3 here is CASSIETGGNEQYF. The CDR3 DNA sequence: TGTGCCAGTAGTATAGAGACGGGAGGAAATGAGCAGTACTTC.